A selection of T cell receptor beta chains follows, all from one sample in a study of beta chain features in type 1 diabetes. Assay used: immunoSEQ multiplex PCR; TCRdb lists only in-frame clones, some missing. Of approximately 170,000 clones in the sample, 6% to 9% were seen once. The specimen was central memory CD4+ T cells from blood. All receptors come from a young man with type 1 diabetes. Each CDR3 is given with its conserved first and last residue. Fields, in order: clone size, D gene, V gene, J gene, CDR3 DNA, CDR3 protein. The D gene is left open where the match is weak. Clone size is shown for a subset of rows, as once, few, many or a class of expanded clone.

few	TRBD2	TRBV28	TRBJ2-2	TGTGCCAGCTCACTAGCGGTGAACACCGGGGAGCTGTTTTTT	CASSLAVNTGELFF
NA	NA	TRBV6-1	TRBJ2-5	TGTGCCAGCAGTGAGAGGGTACAAGAGACCCAGTACTTC	CASSERVQETQYF
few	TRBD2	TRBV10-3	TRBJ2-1	TGTGCCATCAGTGAGTCGGGACTAGCGGGAGTTGAGCAGTTCTTC	CAISESGLAGVEQFF
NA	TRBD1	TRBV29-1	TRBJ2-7	TGCAGCGTTTTTTCACAGGGGGCAATGTCCGAGCAGTACTTC	CSVFSQGAMSEQYF
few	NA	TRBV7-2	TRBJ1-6	TGTGCCAGCAGGCTCAGAATGTCCTCCTATAATTCACCCCTCCACTTT	CASRLRMSSYNSPLHF
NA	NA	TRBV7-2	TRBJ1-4	TGTGCCAGCAGCGAGCCGGGGTTAGGAGGAAAACTGTTTTTT	CASSEPGLGGKLFF
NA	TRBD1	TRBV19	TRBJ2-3	TGTGCCAGTAGTCCCCGACAGGGGGCCACAGATACGCAGTATTTT	CASSPRQGATDTQYF
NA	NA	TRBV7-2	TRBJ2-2	TGTGCCAGCAGCTTAACCTGGGCTAGCGTCTACACTGGGGAGCTGTTTTTT	CASSLTWASVYTGELFF
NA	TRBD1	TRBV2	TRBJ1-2	TGTGCCAGCAGGCCGACAGGGGCGATCTATGGCTACACCTTC	CASRPTGAIYGYTF
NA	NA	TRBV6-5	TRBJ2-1	TGTGCCAGCAGTCGTGGGGGCGTGAGGAATGAGCAGTTCTTC	CASSRGGVRNEQFF
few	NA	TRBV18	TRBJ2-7	TGTGCCAGCTCACCAGAACAGGGTATCCGCGAGCAGTACTTC	CASSPEQGIREQYF
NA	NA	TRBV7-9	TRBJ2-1	TGTGCCAGCAGCCAAGATCTTAGTCGGGGGCAGTTCTTC	CASSQDLSRGQFF
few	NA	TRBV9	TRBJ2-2	TGTGCCAGCGCCCCCCCCGGACTCACCGGGGAGCTGTTTTTT	CASAPPGLTGELFF
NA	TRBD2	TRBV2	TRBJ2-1	TGTGCCAGCAGTGATATGTCTAGCGGGAGGGCCCATGAGCAGTTCTTC	CASSDMSSGRAHEQFF
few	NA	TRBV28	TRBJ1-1	TGTGCCAGCAGTTTACAGGGTGGAACGAACACTGAAGCTTTCTTT	CASSLQGGTNTEAFF
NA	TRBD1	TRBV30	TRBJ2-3	TGTGCCTGGAGCCTACAGGGGCGGGGCACAGATACGCAGTATTTT	CAWSLQGRGTDTQYF
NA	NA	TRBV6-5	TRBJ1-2	TGTGCCAGCACGAGGGGGAACTATGGCTACACCTTC	CASTRGNYGYTF
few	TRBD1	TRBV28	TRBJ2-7	TGTGCCAGCAGTGCGACCGGGACAGGGGACTACGAGCAGTACTTC	CASSATGTGDYEQYF
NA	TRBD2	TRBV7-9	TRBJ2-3	TGTGCCAGCAGCCCCGGGGCTAGCGGGACAGATACGCAGTATTTT	CASSPGASGTDTQYF
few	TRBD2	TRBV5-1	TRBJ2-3	TGCGCCAGCAGCACTACTAGCGGGCCCACAGATACGCAGTATTTT	CASSTTSGPTDTQYF
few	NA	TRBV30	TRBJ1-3	TGTGCCTCCGAGGACAGTGGAAACACCATATATTTT	CASEDSGNTIYF
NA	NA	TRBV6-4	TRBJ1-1	TGTGCCAGCAGTGACTCGAGTCAGAACACTGAAGCTTTCTTT	CASSDSSQNTEAFF
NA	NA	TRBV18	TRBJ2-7	TGTGCCAGCTCATCAGATTTTTACGAGCAGTACTTC	CASSSDFYEQYF
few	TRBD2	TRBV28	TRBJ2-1	TGTGCCAGCAGGGGACTAGCTTTCAGCAATGAGCAGTTCTTC	CASRGLAFSNEQFF
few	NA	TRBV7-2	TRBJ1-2	TGTGCCAGCAGCTTAGCTCCGGCGGATGGCTACACCTTC	CASSLAPADGYTF
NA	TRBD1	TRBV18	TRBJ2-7	TGTGCCAGCTCATCCCCGGGACAGACTTCCTACGAGCAGTACTTC	CASSSPGQTSYEQYF
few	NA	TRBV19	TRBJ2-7	TGTGCCAGTAGTATCCAGAGGGGGGGAGTCACCGAGCAGTACTTC	CASSIQRGGVTEQYF
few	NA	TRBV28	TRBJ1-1	TGTGCCAGCAGTTTCAGTATAGGAGCCCCGAACACTGAAGCTTTCTTT	CASSFSIGAPNTEAFF
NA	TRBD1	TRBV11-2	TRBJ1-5	TGTGCCAGCAGCTTCGGACAGGGAGGGTTTCAGCCCCAGCATTTT	CASSFGQGGFQPQHF
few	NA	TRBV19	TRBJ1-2	TGTGCCAGTAGGAGAACGGAGGGCTACACCTTC	CASRRTEGYTF
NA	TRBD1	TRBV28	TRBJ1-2	TGTGCCAGCAGAAGGACAGGGAGTGGTGGCTACACCTTC	CASRRTGSGGYTF
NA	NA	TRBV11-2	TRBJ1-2	TGTGCCAGCAGCCGCGGAGGACTCTCGGGCTACACCTTC	CASSRGGLSGYTF
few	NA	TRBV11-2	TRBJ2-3	TGTGCCAGCAGCTTTTTGAGGGATACGCAGTATTTT	CASSFLRDTQYF
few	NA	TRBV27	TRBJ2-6	TGTGCCAGCACCCCCAGGGGATCTGGGGGGGCCAACGTCCTGACTTTC	CASTPRGSGGANVLTF